Following are 14 T cell receptor beta chains from one sample sequenced in a study of T-cell reconstitution after alpha-beta-depleted transplantation in children. The TCRbeta library was prepared with unique molecular identifiers. TCRdb reprocessed the PCR reads with MiXCR, giving one entry per CDR3 protein. Of 200,000 to 250,000 distinct CDR3 sequences in the sample, about 9.5% are singletons; the top ten hold around 6%. The sample was PBMCs from the stem cell graft donor, taken from the stem cell graft. The receptors shown here come from a human donor who donated a stem cell graft to a child with acute lymphoblastic leukemia.

This clonotype was found many times. The chain uses TRBV20-1 and TRBJ2-5; TRBD1 matches at 9 bases. CDR3 length: 15 residues. Looked up from germline, CDR1 is DFQATT and CDR2 is SNEGSKA (reference sequence). Trimming cost V 5 bases and J 1 base; bases outside gene matches: 8. DNA of the CDR3: TGCAGTGCTGACGACGGGACAGGGTCCCAAGAGACCCAGTACTTC. It is translated as CSADDGTGSQETQYF.

For this clonotype: A much larger clone differs from this one at a single base, so this may be a read error. Here the CDR3 omits its conserved ending phenylalanine or tryptophan, so a read error is the likely source. The rearrangement joins TRBV5-1 to TRBJ1-1; tentatively, D is TRBD1 (6 bases). The CDR3 extends over 13 amino acids. Germline V CDR1 and CDR2: SGHRS, YFSETQ. Trimming removed 5 bases from V and 6 bases from J, with 14 bases in between. The CDR3 reads CASRRTGRAEAFI. The CDR3 DNA reads TGCGCCAGCAGGCGAACAGGGCGGGCTGAAGCTTTCATT.

This clonotype occurred many times. The rearrangement uses TRBV9 and TRBJ2-2; D ambiguous. V was cut by 4 bases and J by 4 bases, with 8 bases left in between. Germline CDR1 reads SGDLS; CDR2 reads YYNGEE. This CDR3 is built from 13 residues. The CDR3 nucleotides are TGTGCCAGCAGCACCGTCAGCACCGGGGAGCTGTTTTTT. Its translation is CASSTVSTGELFF.

This clonotype was recorded at least ten times. The chain uses TRBV6-1 and TRBJ1-2, with 10 bases identical to TRBD1. Germline assignment: CDR1 MNHNS and CDR2 SASEGT. Trimming took 4 bases from V and 2 from J; bases not matched to a gene: 10. This CDR3 region has 17 residues. The CDR3 DNA sequence: TGTGCCAGCAGTGTAGCAGGAGGGACAGGGGTAAACTATGGCTACACCTTC. Translated: CASSVAGGTGVNYGYTF.

This clonotype was recorded at least ten times. This chain connects TRBV6-5 to TRBJ2-7; unclear D gene. The CDR3 totals 15 residues. V lost 4 bases, J lost 3 bases, and 16 bases lay in between. Germline loops: CDR1 MNHEY, CDR2 SVGAGI. The CDR3 region is CASSFDTARYYEQYF. In DNA form, the CDR3 reads TGTGCCAGCAGTTTTGACACCGCACGATACTACGAGCAGTACTTC.

The table lists this clonotype with many counts. The rearrangement links TRBV6-8 to TRBJ1-5; the D gene is possibly TRBD1 (5 bases). The CDR3 has 15 amino acids. Germline-derived CDR1 and CDR2 are MNHGY and SAAAGT. Trimming shortened V by 2 bases and J by 2 bases, and 10 bases separated the two germline ends. CDR3 region: CASSYRGEGNQPQHF. The CDR3 nucleotides read TGTGCCAGCAGTTACCGGGGGGAGGGCAATCAGCCCCAGCATTTT.

In its sample, this clonotype was seen a few times. The V and J genes are TRBV10-3 and TRBJ1-6; no reliable D call. V was shortened by 7 bases and J by 3 bases, with 4 bases between the two germline ends. Germline assignment: CDR1 ENHRY and CDR2 SYGVKD. The length of the CDR3 is 12 residues. CDR3 sequence: CAIKDYNSPLHF. The CDR3 coding sequence is TGTGCCATCAAGGACTATAATTCACCCCTCCACTTT.

This clonotype was seen ten or more times. A much larger clone sits a single nucleotide away, making a read error possible. The chain employs TRBV10-3 and TRBJ2-3; no clear D. Trimming removed 5 bases at V and 2 bases at J, with 2 bases between. The germline V gene has CDR1 ENHRY and CDR2 SYGVKD. The CDR3 length is 11 residues. DNA for the CDR3: TGTGCCATCAGTAACACAGATACGCAGTATTTT. Its protein product is CAISNTDTQYF.

The CDR3 region is CASGQGASNYGYTF. CDR3 coding DNA: TGTGCCAGCGGCCAGGGGGCCTCTAACTATGGCTACACCTTC. V is TRBV27 and J is TRBJ1-2, with 8 bases that match TRBD1. The germline V gene encodes CDR1 MNHEY and CDR2 SMNVEV (reference sequence). There are 14 residues in the CDR3. J gave up 0 bases and V 8 bases, and 5 bases lay outside the gene matches.

This clonotype appeared a few times. The J gene is TRBJ2-3, the V gene TRBV15, with TRBD2 identical over 9 bases. The germline CDR1 and CDR2 sequences are LNHNV and YYDKDF (reference sequence). The CDR3 runs to 16 residues. Unmatched junction bases numbered 6, after V lost 1 base and J lost 4 bases. The CDR3 protein is CATSRGGSGGSDTQYF. Here the CDR3 DNA reads TGTGCCACCAGCAGAGGCGGTAGCGGGGGATCAGATACGCAGTATTTT.

The chain couples TRBV12-3 or TRBV12-4 to TRBJ2-7; 8 nucleotides match TRBD1. CDR3 length: 14 amino acids. V dropped 1 base and J dropped 6; count of bases not matched to a gene: 5. The CDR3 reads CASSLGQGISEQYF. The CDR3 DNA sequence: TGTGCCAGCAGTTTAGGACAGGGGATCTCCGAGCAGTACTTC.

There are many counts of this clonotype. This chain connects TRBV18 to TRBJ1-1, with no clear D. The CDR3 spans 12 residues. With 4 bases removed from V and 6 bases from J, the gap between germline ends came to 9 bases. Germline CDR1 KGHSH, CDR2 LQKENI. CDR3 loop: CASSLNSPEAFF. The CDR3 bases are TGTGCCAGCTCACTTAATAGCCCTGAAGCTTTCTTT.

The gene calls are TRBV20-1 and TRBJ1-4; tentatively, D is TRBD1 (6 bases). Germline values: CDR1 DFQATT, CDR2 SNEGSKA (reference sequence). The CDR3 consists of 14 residues. Trimming removed 4 bases from V and 3 bases from J, with 12 bases in between. The CDR3 loop reads CSAKQGNANEKLFF. The CDR3 DNA reads as TGCAGTGCTAAACAGGGTAACGCTAATGAAAAACTGTTTTTT.

This clonotype was detected ten times or more. The chain is built from TRBV12-3 or TRBV12-4 and TRBJ2-7; TRBD2 matches 7 bases. J gave up 5 bases and V 5 bases, and 0 bases lay outside the gene matches. The CDR3 has 11 residues. The CDR3 bases are TGTGCCAGCAGTCGGGGGGACGAGCAGTACTTC. It codes for CASSRGDEQYF.